The rows below give T cell receptor beta chains drawn from one sample of a study of technical replicates of blood from four donors. Using immunoSEQ multiplex PCR, the repertoire was profiled, and TCRdb retains in-frame clones only, with some absent. The sample records approximately 51,000 clones, just under 95% being singletons. The sequenced sample was PBMCs. These TCRs come from a human donor in good health. Some clones in this sample may be carry-over from other donors' samples. CDR3s include the opening cysteine and the closing phenylalanine or tryptophan. A D gene is named only where the DNA matches it firmly. The listing skips clone size in some rows; elsewhere it reads once, few, many or a size class.

CDR3 protein,CDR3 DNA,V gene,J gene,clone size,D gene
CASSLTSGSTGELFF,TGTGCCAGCAGCCTAACTAGCGGGAGCACCGGGGAGCTGTTTTTT,TRBV5-8,TRBJ2-2,NA,TRBD2
CAIRGAAEAFF,TGTGCCATCAGGGGGGCCGCTGAAGCTTTCTTT,TRBV10-3,TRBJ1-1,NA,NA
CASSLHSGTQYF,TGTGCCAGCAGCCTCCACTCCGGTACGCAGTATTTT,TRBV7-9,TRBJ2-3,few,NA
CASRGGIQPQHF,TGTGCCAGCAGAGGGGGCATACAGCCCCAGCATTTT,TRBV25-1,TRBJ1-5,NA,TRBD1
CASSQRTGGPNEKLFF,TGCGCCAGCAGCCAACGGACAGGGGGCCCTAATGAAAAACTGTTTTTT,TRBV4-1,TRBJ1-4,NA,TRBD1
CASSFGAGGDSTDTQYF,TGTGCCAGCAGCTTTGGAGCGGGGGGAGATAGCACAGATACGCAGTATTTT,TRBV7-2,TRBJ2-3,NA,TRBD2
CASSVAWGRGGVEQFF,TGTGCCAGCAGCGTAGCCTGGGGTCGGGGAGGGGTTGAGCAGTTCTTC,TRBV9,TRBJ2-1,NA,TRBD2
CASTEGDRDTEAFF,TGCGCCAGCACCGAAGGGGACAGGGACACTGAAGCTTTCTTT,TRBV4-1,TRBJ1-1,NA,TRBD1
CASSPSRGLAGVYEQYF,TGCGCCAGCAGCCCCTCCCGGGGGCTAGCGGGAGTCTACGAGCAGTACTTC,TRBV5-1,TRBJ2-7,NA,TRBD2
CASSTTSGGQYF,TGTGCCAGCAGCACTACTAGCGGAGGGCAGTATTTT,TRBV7-2,TRBJ2-3,NA,TRBD2
CAWSAGGWALNEQFF,TGTGCCTGGAGCGCAGGAGGTTGGGCATTGAATGAGCAGTTCTTC,TRBV30,TRBJ2-1,NA,NA
CASSQVAGTNYGYTF,TGCGCCAGCAGCCAAGTTGCAGGTACTAACTATGGCTACACCTTC,TRBV4-3,TRBJ1-2,NA,NA
CSVRVSGGSGEQYF,TGCAGCGTTAGGGTGAGTGGCGGGAGTGGCGAGCAGTACTTC,TRBV29-1,TRBJ2-7,NA,TRBD2
CASSLGTGYTEAFF,TGCGCCAGCAGCTTAGGGACAGGCTACACTGAAGCTTTCTTT,TRBV5-1,TRBJ1-1,NA,TRBD1
CASSQQGSGANVLTF,TGCGCCAGCAGCCAACAGGGCTCTGGGGCCAACGTCCTGACTTTC,TRBV4-3,TRBJ2-6,NA,NA
CSVVGTGKTEAFF,TGCAGCGTCGTCGGGACAGGGAAGACTGAAGCTTTCTTT,TRBV29-1,TRBJ1-1,NA,TRBD1
CASSIDGAGKTEAFF,TGTGCCAGCAGCATAGATGGGGCAGGGAAGACTGAAGCTTTCTTT,TRBV13,TRBJ1-1,NA,NA
CATASSYEQYF,TGTGCCACCGCCAGCTCCTACGAGCAGTACTTC,TRBV15,TRBJ2-7,NA,NA
CASRGQGGGQPQHF,TGTGCCAGCAGGGGACAGGGGGGAGGCCAGCCCCAGCATTTT,TRBV6-5,TRBJ1-5,once,TRBD1
CASSNIRGSEAFF,TGTGCCAGCAGCAATATCAGGGGGTCTGAAGCTTTCTTT,TRBV14,TRBJ1-1,NA,TRBD1
CASSYTIDRIYGYTF,TGTGCCAGTTCCTATACCATCGACAGGATCTATGGCTACACCTTC,TRBV19,TRBJ1-2,once,NA
CASSPNRAGGNYGYTF,TGTGCCAGCTCGCCAAACAGGGCTGGGGGTAACTATGGCTACACCTTC,TRBV18,TRBJ1-2,NA,NA
CASSPDPDRSEKLFF,TGTGCCAGCAGCCCAGACCCGGACAGGAGTGAAAAACTGTTTTTT,TRBV5-4,TRBJ1-4,NA,TRBD1
CASSVALLAGNTGELFF,TGTGCCAGCAGCGTAGCCTTACTAGCGGGAAACACCGGGGAGCTGTTTTTT,TRBV9,TRBJ2-2,NA,TRBD2
CASRPTGGGYEQYF,TGTGCCAGCAGACCCACAGGGGGCGGCTACGAGCAGTACTTC,TRBV6-5,TRBJ2-7,NA,TRBD1
CASSAGTPGGELFF,TGTGCCAGCAGCGCCGGGACTCCCGGCGGGGAGCTGTTTTTT,TRBV5-6,TRBJ2-2,NA,NA
CASSHPGQPNNEQFF,TGTGCCAGCAGCCACCCGGGACAGCCTAACAATGAGCAGTTCTTC,TRBV7-2,TRBJ2-1,once,TRBD1
CASSLEPLSYNEQFF,TGCGCCAGCAGCCTGGAACCACTATCCTACAATGAGCAGTTCTTC,TRBV4-3,TRBJ2-1,NA,NA
CASSTGPQGMDYGYTF,TGTGCCAGCAGTACCGGACCTCAGGGGATGGACTATGGCTACACCTTC,TRBV6-6,TRBJ1-2,once,NA
CASSLGRGASGGNEQFF,TGCGCCAGCAGCTTAGGAAGGGGAGCCAGCGGGGGGAATGAGCAGTTCTTC,TRBV5-1,TRBJ2-1,NA,TRBD2
CAIRQVGFLNTEAFF,TGTGCCATAAGACAGGTGGGCTTCTTGAACACTGAAGCTTTCTTT,TRBV10-3,TRBJ1-1,once,NA
CASSKTGTGVSGNTIYF,TGTGCCAGCAGCAAAACCGGGACAGGAGTCTCTGGAAACACCATATATTTT,TRBV7-2,TRBJ1-3,NA,TRBD1
CASSGVGGGYYEQYF,TGTGCCAGCAGCGGAGTGGGGGGAGGGTACTACGAGCAGTACTTC,TRBV7-9,TRBJ2-7,NA,TRBD2
CASSSDRVGYGYTF,TGTGCCAGCAGCTCGGACAGGGTGGGCTATGGCTACACCTTC,TRBV6-5,TRBJ1-2,NA,TRBD1
CASGLFQGQETQYF,TGTGCTAGTGGTTTGTTCCAGGGCCAAGAGACCCAGTACTTC,TRBV12-5,TRBJ2-5,NA,NA
CASSWRQLSSYEQYF,TGTGCCAGCAGCTGGCGACAGCTAAGCTCCTACGAGCAGTACTTC,TRBV5-6,TRBJ2-7,once,NA
CASSVNYEAFF,TGTGCCAGCAGTGTAAATTATGAAGCTTTCTTT,TRBV25-1,TRBJ1-1,NA,NA
CASSLVMGQSSNEQFF,TGTGCCAGCAGCTTAGTTATGGGACAGAGCTCCAATGAGCAGTTCTTC,TRBV7-8,TRBJ2-1,once,TRBD1
CASSSKRGGYQETQYF,TGTGCCAGCAGCTCAAAGAGAGGAGGGTACCAAGAGACCCAGTACTTC,TRBV7-8,TRBJ2-5,few,NA
CASSLVRRSPYNSPLHF,TGTGCCAGCAGCTTGGTGAGGCGGAGTCCCTATAATTCACCCCTCCACTTT,TRBV5-6,TRBJ1-6,NA,NA
CASSPSGGSTDTQYF,TGTGCCAGCAGCCCGAGCGGGGGGAGCACAGATACGCAGTATTTT,TRBV7-3,TRBJ2-3,once,TRBD2
CASSTLRGSTDTQYF,TGTGCCAGCAGCACCCTCAGGGGAAGCACAGATACGCAGTATTTT,TRBV7-9,TRBJ2-3,NA,NA
CASSTGQGSPDTQYF,TGTGCCAGCAGCACGGGACAGGGGTCCCCAGATACGCAGTATTTT,TRBV11-3,TRBJ2-3,once,TRBD1
CSARSGQEAFF,TGCAGTGCTAGGTCGGGACAGGAAGCTTTCTTT,TRBV20-1,TRBJ1-1,once,TRBD1
CAAAGGPTDTQYF,TGTGCCGCGGCGGGGGGGCCTACAGATACGCAGTATTTT,TRBV4-2,TRBJ2-3,NA,TRBD2
CASTRPESSYEQYF,TGCGCCAGCACTCGCCCGGAGAGCTCCTACGAGCAGTACTTC,TRBV5-1,TRBJ2-7,NA,NA
CASSFGGFVEQYF,TGTGCCAGCAGCTTTGGAGGGTTCGTCGAGCAGTACTTC,TRBV7-9,TRBJ2-7,once,NA
CASSRSSGAADTQYF,TGTGCCAGCAGCCGGAGTAGCGGGGCCGCAGATACGCAGTATTTT,TRBV4-2,TRBJ2-3,NA,TRBD2
CASSSGPGEQYF,TGTGCCAGCAGCTCCGGCCCCGGGGAGCAGTACTTC,TRBV5-6,TRBJ2-7,NA,NA
CASSLESLGELFF,TGTGCCAGCAGCTTAGAGTCTCTCGGGGAGCTGTTTTTT,TRBV11-3,TRBJ2-2,NA,NA